This paragraph covers one T cell receptor (beta chain) sequence. The data were obtained in a study of PD-1 blockade in mismatch repair-deficient tumors. The wider study: Patients had 11 to 13 mismatch repair-deficient cancer types and were previously treated and progressing.

The trim removed 0 bases at V and 4 bases at J, leaving 6 bases unmatched. This CDR3 contains 16 residues. Germline V gives CDR1 LGHNA, CDR2 YSLEER. Clones were sequenced by immunoSEQ multiplex PCR, and TCRdb holds only the in-frame ones, with some missing. The sample lists fewer than 100,000 clones, approximately 84% occurring once. PCR or immunohistochemistry showed mismatch repair deficiency in every enrolled patient. This clonotype originated in an adult with mismatch repair-deficient cancer. The chain recombines TRBV4-3 with TRBJ1-5; 7 bases map to TRBD1. The sequenced sample was peripheral blood, obtained 12 weeks after starting pembrolizumab. The CDR3 sequence is CASSQEAGTANQPQHF. The CDR3 region has the DNA TGCGCCAGCAGCCAAGAGGCCGGGACAGCTAATCAGCCCCAGCATTTT.